This TCR beta chain comes out of a study of control samples from healthy donors and cancer patients. CDR3 length equals 17 residues. V lost 0 bases to trimming and J lost 7 bases; unmatched junction nucleotides: 9. Germline lookup yields CDR1 KGHDR and CDR2 SFDVKD. The repertoire was sequenced with immunoSEQ multiplex PCR; TCRdb's copy has only in-frame clones and lacks some. The sample consists of 110,000 to 150,000 clones, around 85% of them appearing once. Sequencing input: blood. The rearrangement joins TRBV24-1 to TRBJ2-1, with 9 bases identical to TRBD1. The TCR was taken from a woman aged 25 to 39 in good health. The CDR3: CATSDLDIRDRVNEQFF. CDR3 nucleotides: TGTGCCACCAGTGATTTGGATATCCGGGACAGGGTAAATGAGCAGTTCTTC.